This TCR beta chain derives from a study of CD8 T cells in ankylosing spondylitis. Comments on this clonotype: Its antigen is not known.

The V end was cut by 3 bases, the J end by 4 bases, with 14 bases between. This CDR3 has 14 amino acids. CDR1 is DFQATT and CDR2 is SNEGSKA in the germline V gene (reference sequence). Study outcomes and limitations: Several of the motif variants were reported before in synovial fluid and blood from reactive arthritis.

A single record per CDR3 protein comes from TCRdb applying MiXCR to the 5' RACE reads. The sample includes approximately 250,000 distinct CDR3 sequences, around 32% of them seen just once. V gene TRBV20-1 combines with J gene TRBJ2-3, with D possibly matching TRBD1 (6 bases). The source material was blood, either unsorted or a sorted T cell fraction (not recorded which). This TCR was recovered from a male donor with ankylosing spondylitis or in good health (not recorded which). The CDR3 loop is CSARPDRTSDTQYF. The CDR3 DNA follows: TGCAGTGCTAGGCCAGACAGGACGTCAGATACGCAGTATTTT.